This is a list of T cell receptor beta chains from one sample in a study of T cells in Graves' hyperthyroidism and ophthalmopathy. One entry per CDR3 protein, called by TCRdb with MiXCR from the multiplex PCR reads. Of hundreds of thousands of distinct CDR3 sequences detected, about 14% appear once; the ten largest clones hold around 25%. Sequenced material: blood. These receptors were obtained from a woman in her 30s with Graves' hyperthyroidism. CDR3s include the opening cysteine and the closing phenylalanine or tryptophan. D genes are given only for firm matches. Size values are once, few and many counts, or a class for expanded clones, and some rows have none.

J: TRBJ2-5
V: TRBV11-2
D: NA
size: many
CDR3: CASSLTAGRETQYF
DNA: TGTGCCAGCAGCTTAACGGCAGGGCGAGAGACCCAGTACTTC

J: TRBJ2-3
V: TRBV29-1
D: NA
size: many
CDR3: CSVETGPGPQYF
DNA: TGCAGCGTGGAAACGGGACCTGGACCGCAGTATTTT

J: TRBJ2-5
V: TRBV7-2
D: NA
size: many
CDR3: CASAPTTETQYF
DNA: TGTGCCAGCGCACCTACCACAGAGACCCAGTACTTC

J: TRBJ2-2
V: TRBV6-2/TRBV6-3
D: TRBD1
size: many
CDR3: CASSSIQGPNTGELFF
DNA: TGTGCCAGCAGTTCCATACAGGGGCCGAACACCGGGGAGCTGTTTTTT

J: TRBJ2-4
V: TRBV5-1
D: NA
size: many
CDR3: CASSSDSGGVQYF
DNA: TGCGCCAGCAGCTCAGACAGCGGCGGCGTTCAGTACTTC

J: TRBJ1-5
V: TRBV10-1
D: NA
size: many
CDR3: CAGLMDGHQNQPQHF
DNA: TGCGCCGGACTGATGGACGGACACCAAAATCAGCCCCAGCATTTT

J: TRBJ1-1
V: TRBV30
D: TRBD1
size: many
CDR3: CAWSLQGRLNTEAFF
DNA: TGTGCCTGGAGCCTACAGGGGAGGTTGAACACTGAAGCTTTCTTT

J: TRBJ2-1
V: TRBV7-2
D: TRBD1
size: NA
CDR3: CASSLAPGGTGGAGEQFF
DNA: TGTGCCAGCAGCTTAGCCCCAGGCGGGACAGGGGGCGCGGGTGAGCAGTTCTTC

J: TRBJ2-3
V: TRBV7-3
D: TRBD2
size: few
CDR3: CASSSGREPAQYF
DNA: TGTGCCAGCAGCTCTGGGCGGGAGCCTGCGCAGTATTTT

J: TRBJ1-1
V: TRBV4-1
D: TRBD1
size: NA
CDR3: CASSQGSTGKTEAFF
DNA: TGCGCCAGCAGCCAAGGGTCGACAGGGAAAACTGAAGCTTTCTTT

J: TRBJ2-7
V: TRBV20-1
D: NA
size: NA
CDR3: CSAWEHVSYEQYF
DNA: TGCAGTGCTTGGGAACATGTCTCCTACGAGCAGTACTTC

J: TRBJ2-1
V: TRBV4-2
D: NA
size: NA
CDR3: CASSQVIVLTGSSYNEQFF
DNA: TGTGCCAGCAGCCAAGTTATCGTGCTTACAGGGAGCTCCTACAATGAGCAGTTCTTC

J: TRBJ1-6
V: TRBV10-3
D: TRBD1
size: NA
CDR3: CASRDRANSPLHF
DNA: TGTGCCTCCCGGGACAGGGCTAATTCACCCCTCCACTTT

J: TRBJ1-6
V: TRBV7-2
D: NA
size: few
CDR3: CASSLVPGPSPLHF
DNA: TGTGCCAGCAGCTTAGTTCCGGGACCCTCACCCCTCCACTTT

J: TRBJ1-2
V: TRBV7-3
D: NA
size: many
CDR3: CASSLTGQGKNGYTF
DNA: TGTGCCAGCAGCTTAACAGGTCAGGGGAAGAACGGCTACACCTTC

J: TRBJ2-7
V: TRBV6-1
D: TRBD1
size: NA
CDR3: CASGTGGGYEQYF
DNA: TGTGCCAGCGGAACAGGGGGTGGCTACGAGCAGTACTTC

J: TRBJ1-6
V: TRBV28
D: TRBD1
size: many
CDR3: CASSLPGGNSPLHF
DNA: TGTGCCAGCAGTTTGCCAGGGGGAAATTCACCCCTCCACTTT

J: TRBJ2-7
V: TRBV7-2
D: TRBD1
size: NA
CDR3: CASSPATGITHEQYF
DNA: TGTGCCAGCTCACCGGCGACAGGGATTACTCACGAGCAGTACTTC

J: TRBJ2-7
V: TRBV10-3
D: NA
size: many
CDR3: CAILSGHNYEQYF
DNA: TGTGCCATCCTTTCAGGGCATAACTACGAGCAGTACTTC

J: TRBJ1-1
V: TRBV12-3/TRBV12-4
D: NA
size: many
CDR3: CASNPGTEAVEVFTEAFF
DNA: TGTGCCAGCAACCCCGGGACCGAGGCAGTGGAGGTTTTCACTGAAGCTTTCTTT

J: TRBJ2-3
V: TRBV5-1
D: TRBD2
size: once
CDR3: CASSPREGGTDTQYF
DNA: TGCGCCAGCAGCCCTCGGGAGGGAGGCACAGATACGCAGTATTTT

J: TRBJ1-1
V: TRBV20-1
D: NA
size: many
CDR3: CSEYNPRQAQAFF
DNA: TGCAGTGAATACAACCCCCGCCAGGCACAGGCTTTCTTT

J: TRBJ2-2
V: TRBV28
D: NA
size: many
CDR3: CASSRRTYAVWTGELFF
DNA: TGTGCCAGCAGTAGACGCACATACGCGGTTTGGACCGGGGAGCTGTTTTTT

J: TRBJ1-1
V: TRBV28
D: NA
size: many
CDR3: CASCPTGNTEAFF
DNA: TGTGCCAGCTGCCCTACAGGTAACACTGAAGCTTTCTTT

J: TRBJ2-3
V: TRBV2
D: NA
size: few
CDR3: CASGADTQYF
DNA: TGTGCCAGTGGAGCAGATACGCAGTATTTT

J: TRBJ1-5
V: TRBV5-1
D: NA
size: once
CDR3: CASSLEPSGRNQPQHF
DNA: TGCGCCAGCAGCTTGGAACCCTCGGGACGCAATCAGCCCCAGCATTTT

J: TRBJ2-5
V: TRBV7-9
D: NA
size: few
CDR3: CASSLSSPTQETQYF
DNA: TGTGCCAGCAGCTTGTCCTCCCCTACACAAGAGACCCAGTACTTC

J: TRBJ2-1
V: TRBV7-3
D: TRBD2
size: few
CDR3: CASSLSGGRVYNEQFF
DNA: TGTGCCAGCAGCTTGTCGGGCGGGAGGGTGTACAATGAGCAGTTCTTC

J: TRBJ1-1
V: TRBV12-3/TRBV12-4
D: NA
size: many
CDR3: CASSLGGKEAFF
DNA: TGTGCCAGCAGTTTAGGGGGGAAGGAAGCTTTCTTT

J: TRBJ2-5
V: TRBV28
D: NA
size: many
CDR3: CASSPVGFTQETQYF
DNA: TGTGCCAGCAGCCCAGTGGGCTTCACTCAAGAGACCCAGTACTTC

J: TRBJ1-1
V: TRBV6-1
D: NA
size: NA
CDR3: CASSYAASGRPEAFF
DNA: TGTGCCAGCAGTTATGCCGCCAGCGGCAGGCCTGAAGCTTTCTTT

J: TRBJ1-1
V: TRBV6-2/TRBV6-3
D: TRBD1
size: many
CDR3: CASRPPGQGTEAFF
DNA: TGTGCCAGCAGACCCCCCGGACAGGGAACTGAAGCTTTCTTT

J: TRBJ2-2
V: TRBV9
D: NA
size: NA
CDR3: CASSVPWELFF
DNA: TGTGCCAGCAGCGTTCCGTGGGAGCTGTTTTTT

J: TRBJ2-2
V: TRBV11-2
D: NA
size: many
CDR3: CASRPKGAGELFF
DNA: TGTGCCAGCAGGCCAAAAGGGGCCGGGGAGCTGTTTTTT

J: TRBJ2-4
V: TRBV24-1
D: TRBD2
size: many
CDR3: CATSDATSGSGSGNIQYF
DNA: TGTGCCACCAGTGACGCCACTAGCGGGAGTGGGTCGGGGAACATTCAGTACTTC

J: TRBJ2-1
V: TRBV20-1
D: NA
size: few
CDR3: CSARALTYNEQFF
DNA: TGCAGTGCTAGAGCCCTAACCTACAATGAGCAGTTCTTC

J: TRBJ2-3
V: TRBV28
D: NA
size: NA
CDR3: CASSSPASFMGSYYTQYF
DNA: TGTGCCAGCAGCTCCCCCGCCTCGTTTATGGGTAGTTATTATACGCAGTATTTT

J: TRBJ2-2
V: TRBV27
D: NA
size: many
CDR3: CASSTRGELFF
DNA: TGTGCCAGCAGTACGCGCGGGGAGCTGTTTTTT

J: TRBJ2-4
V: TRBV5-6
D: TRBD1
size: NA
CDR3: CASSFRQGTNIQYF
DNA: TGTGCCAGCAGCTTTAGACAGGGCACGAACATTCAGTACTTC

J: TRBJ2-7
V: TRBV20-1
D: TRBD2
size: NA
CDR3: CSARAGGQNEQYF
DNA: TGCAGTGCTAGAGCGGGAGGGCAGAACGAGCAGTACTTC

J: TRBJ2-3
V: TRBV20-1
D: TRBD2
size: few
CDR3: CSASPTSGTDTQYF
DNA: TGCAGTGCTTCCCCGACTAGCGGCACAGATACGCAGTATTTT

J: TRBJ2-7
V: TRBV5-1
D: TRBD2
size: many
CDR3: CASSLVGGGGEQYF
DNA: TGCGCCAGCAGCTTGGTTGGCGGGGGTGGCGAGCAGTACTTC

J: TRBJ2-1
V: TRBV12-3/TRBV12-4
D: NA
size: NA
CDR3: CASSFYEAEYNEQFF
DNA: TGTGCCAGCAGTTTTTACGAAGCGGAATACAATGAGCAGTTCTTC

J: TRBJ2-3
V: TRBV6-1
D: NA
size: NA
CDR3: CASSEQSPRIDTQYF
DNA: TGTGCCAGCAGTGAACAGTCCCCGCGGATAGATACGCAGTATTTT

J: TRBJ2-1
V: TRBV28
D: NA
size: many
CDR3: CASSRPYNEQFF
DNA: TGTGCCAGCAGTCGACCATACAATGAGCAGTTCTTC

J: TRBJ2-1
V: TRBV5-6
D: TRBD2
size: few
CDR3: CASSQVASGRTNEQFF
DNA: TGTGCCAGCAGCCAGGTAGCTAGCGGGAGGACCAATGAGCAGTTCTTC

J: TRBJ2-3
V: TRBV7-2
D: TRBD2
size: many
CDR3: CASSSIASGITDTQYF
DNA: TGTGCCAGCAGCTCTATTGCTAGCGGGATCACAGATACGCAGTATTTT

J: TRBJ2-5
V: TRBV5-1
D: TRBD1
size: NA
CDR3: CASSRGQPQETQYF
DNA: TGCGCCAGCAGCCGGGGACAGCCACAAGAGACCCAGTACTTC

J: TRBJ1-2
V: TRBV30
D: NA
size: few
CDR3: CAWSHRRGSADYGYTF
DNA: TGTGCCTGGAGTCATAGACGGGGGTCCGCTGACTATGGCTACACCTTC

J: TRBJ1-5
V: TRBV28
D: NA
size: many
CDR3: CASGQPQHF
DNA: TGTGCCAGCGGGCAGCCCCAGCATTTT

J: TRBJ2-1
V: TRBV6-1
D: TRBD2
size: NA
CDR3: CASVGRLAGGRNEQFF
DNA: TGTGCCAGCGTCGGGCGGCTAGCGGGAGGAAGGAATGAGCAGTTCTTC

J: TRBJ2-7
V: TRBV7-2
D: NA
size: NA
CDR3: CASSLGPASDEQYF
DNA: TGTGCCAGCAGCTTAGGGCCGGCGTCCGACGAGCAGTACTTC

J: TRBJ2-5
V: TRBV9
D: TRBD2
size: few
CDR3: CASSVSSREGEETQYF
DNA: TGTGCCAGCAGCGTATCCTCTCGGGAGGGTGAAGAGACCCAGTACTTC

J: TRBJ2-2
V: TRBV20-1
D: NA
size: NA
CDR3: CSAMDYIRDTGELFF
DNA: TGCAGTGCTATGGACTACATAAGGGACACCGGGGAGCTGTTTTTT